Listed below are T cell receptor beta chains from one sample, sequenced in a study of shared clonotypes between healthy human individuals. Sequencing used immunoSEQ multiplex PCR; TCRdb keeps in-frame clones, though not all of them. The sample lists some 2,000,000 clones, around 95% occurring once. Sequenced: naive CD4+ T cells sorted from blood. The receptors come from a man aged 18 to 30 in good health. The conserved cysteine and the conserved F or W are not part of the CDR3 here. Each record gives: V gene, J gene, CDR3 protein.

V: TRBV11-2; J: TRBJ2-7; CDR3: ASSLEYLGAEQY
V: TRBV10-3; J: TRBJ2-7; CDR3: AISDKGAREQY
V: TRBV27; J: TRBJ1-2; CDR3: ASSLGTVNSLYGYT
V: TRBV6-1; J: TRBJ2-3; CDR3: ASKGLTDTQY
V: TRBV2; J: TRBJ1-2; CDR3: ASSGLTGVDGYT
V: TRBV7-6; J: TRBJ2-7; CDR3: ASSQAKAYEQY
V: TRBV7-9; J: TRBJ2-3; CDR3: ASSSGLAGATDTQY
V: TRBV30; J: TRBJ1-6; CDR3: AWKYGDNSPLH
V: TRBV18; J: TRBJ2-5; CDR3: ASQQGFQETQY
V: TRBV19; J: TRBJ1-6; CDR3: ASSMAVYNSPLH
V: TRBV4-2; J: TRBJ1-5; CDR3: ASSQDRCDSSLCQPQH
V: TRBV30; J: TRBJ1-4; CDR3: AWAREWATNEKLF
V: TRBV11-2; J: TRBJ1-6; CDR3: ASSLGQGGFNSPLH
V: TRBV7-8; J: TRBJ2-5; CDR3: ASSLVGRREETQY
V: TRBV10-2; J: TRBJ2-7; CDR3: ASSTPTATYEQY